The rows below give T cell receptor beta chains drawn from one sample of a study of T cells after yellow fever vaccination. TCRdb re-derived calls from the 5' RACE reads in MiXCR, one entry per CDR3 protein. The sample has around 310,000 distinct CDR3 sequences; around 4% are singletons. The specimen was PBMCs, collected on the day of the yellow fever booster vaccination. These receptors came from a man younger than 30 who received the YFV17D yellow fever vaccine. The CDR3 runs from the conserved cysteine through the conserved F or W. A D gene is named only where the DNA matches it firmly. Expanded clones are given a class, and other clones once, few, many or no size at all.

size: -; V: TRBV5-1; J: TRBJ2-3; D: TRBD2; CDR3: CASSRRLAGVPDTQYF; DNA: TGCGCCAGCAGCCGAAGACTAGCGGGGGTCCCAGATACGCAGTATTTT
size: many; V: TRBV5-1; J: TRBJ2-3; D: -; CDR3: CASSLTSLGGGDTQYF; DNA: TGCGCCAGCAGCTTGACTAGCCTGGGGGGCGGAGATACGCAGTATTTT
size: -; V: TRBV27; J: TRBJ2-1; D: -; CDR3: CASSTPDMNSYNEQFF; DNA: TGTGCCAGCAGTACCCCGGACATGAACTCCTACAATGAGCAGTTCTTC
size: few; V: TRBV14; J: TRBJ2-5; D: -; CDR3: CASSQDVRTPVQETQYF; DNA: TGTGCCAGCAGCCAAGATGTCAGGACGCCAGTCCAAGAGACCCAGTACTTC
size: few; V: TRBV10-3; J: TRBJ2-7; D: -; CDR3: CAISDYSERTYEQYF; DNA: TGTGCCATCAGTGACTACTCGGAGCGGACCTACGAGCAGTACTTC
size: few; V: TRBV27; J: TRBJ2-7; D: TRBD1; CDR3: CASRLDRGTYEQYF; DNA: TGTGCCAGCAGACTGGACAGGGGTACCTACGAGCAGTACTTC
size: -; V: TRBV27; J: TRBJ2-5; D: TRBD2; CDR3: CASSLIGLAGDQETQYF; DNA: TGTGCCAGCAGTCTCATAGGACTAGCGGGGGACCAAGAGACCCAGTACTTC
size: many; V: TRBV20-1; J: TRBJ1-2; D: -; CDR3: CSAQDRGYTF; DNA: TGCAGTGCTCAGGATCGCGGCTACACCTTC
size: many; V: TRBV5-6; J: TRBJ2-5; D: -; CDR3: CASSFGSDQYF; DNA: TGTGCCAGCAGCTTCGGATCGGACCAGTACTTC
size: many; V: TRBV4-3; J: TRBJ2-4; D: -; CDR3: CASSQEGGAIQYF; DNA: TGCGCCAGCAGCCAAGAGGGCGGCGCTATTCAGTACTTC
size: few; V: TRBV12-3/TRBV12-4; J: TRBJ1-1; D: TRBD1; CDR3: CASTYRGRTFF; DNA: TGTGCCAGCACATACAGGGGGCGAACTTTCTTT
size: many; V: TRBV4-3; J: TRBJ1-4; D: -; CDR3: CASSPGYRREKLFF; DNA: TGCGCCAGCAGCCCCGGATACAGACGGGAAAAACTGTTTTTT
size: -; V: TRBV4-1; J: TRBJ2-3; D: TRBD2; CDR3: CASSQDHRRGTGDTQYF; DNA: TGCGCCAGCAGCCAAGATCATCGGCGGGGGACGGGAGATACGCAGTATTTT
size: few; V: TRBV18; J: TRBJ2-2; D: -; CDR3: CASSAFSGDTGELFF; DNA: TGTGCCAGCTCAGCGTTTAGTGGCGACACCGGGGAGCTGTTTTTT
size: few; V: TRBV4-2; J: TRBJ2-2; D: TRBD2; CDR3: CASSPRTSGGNTGELFF; DNA: TGTGCCAGCAGCCCCCGGACTAGCGGGGGGAACACCGGGGAGCTGTTTTTT
size: many; V: TRBV5-1; J: TRBJ1-5; D: -; CDR3: CASSPLGDDQPQHF; DNA: TGCGCCAGCAGCCCCCTCGGGGATGATCAGCCCCAGCATTTT
size: many; V: TRBV7-6; J: TRBJ2-2; D: TRBD2; CDR3: CASSFSGGDTGELFF; DNA: TGTGCCAGCAGCTTTAGCGGGGGAGACACCGGGGAGCTGTTTTTT
size: many; V: TRBV7-2; J: TRBJ1-4; D: -; CDR3: CASSLPENEKLFF; DNA: TGTGCCAGCAGCTTACCGGAAAATGAAAAACTGTTTTTT
size: few; V: TRBV9; J: TRBJ1-1; D: -; CDR3: CASSVAGEGTEAFF; DNA: TGTGCCAGCAGCGTAGCAGGGGAAGGGACTGAAGCTTTCTTT
size: many; V: TRBV7-2; J: TRBJ2-7; D: -; CDR3: CASSAVRDTSYEQYF; DNA: TGTGCCAGCAGCGCCGTCCGGGACACCTCCTACGAGCAGTACTTC
size: few; V: TRBV25-1; J: TRBJ2-7; D: -; CDR3: CASSPSWPNEQYF; DNA: TGTGCCAGCAGCCCCTCTTGGCCCAACGAGCAGTACTTC
size: -; V: TRBV6-2/TRBV6-3; J: TRBJ1-2; D: -; CDR3: CASSYGRRYPNYGYTF; DNA: TGTGCCAGCAGTTACGGACGGCGCTACCCTAACTATGGCTACACCTTC
size: -; V: TRBV4-1; J: TRBJ2-1; D: TRBD1; CDR3: CASSQPGTGSYNEQFF; DNA: TGCGCCAGCAGCCAACCCGGGACAGGGTCCTACAATGAGCAGTTCTTC
size: -; V: TRBV7-9; J: TRBJ2-6; D: TRBD1; CDR3: CASSPVTGGRSGANVLTF; DNA: TGTGCCAGCAGCCCCGTCACAGGGGGGCGCTCTGGGGCCAACGTCCTGACTTTC
size: many; V: TRBV7-3; J: TRBJ1-1; D: -; CDR3: CASSLSPPGGTEAFF; DNA: TGTGCCAGCAGCTTATCTCCCCCCGGGGGAACTGAAGCTTTCTTT
size: -; V: TRBV18; J: TRBJ2-5; D: -; CDR3: CASSPGTASPKTQYF; DNA: TGTGCCAGCTCGCCTGGAACAGCCTCGCCTAAGACCCAGTACTTC
size: many; V: TRBV7-6; J: TRBJ2-1; D: TRBD1; CDR3: CASSTRDRDNEQFF; DNA: TGTGCCAGCAGCACCCGGGACAGGGACAATGAGCAGTTCTTC
size: few; V: TRBV19; J: TRBJ2-3; D: -; CDR3: CASSMTSGSTDTQYF; DNA: TGTGCCAGTAGTATGACTAGTGGGTCCACAGATACGCAGTATTTT
size: few; V: TRBV24-1; J: TRBJ2-1; D: -; CDR3: CATSGRQNDNEQFF; DNA: TGTGCCACCAGTGGGCGACAGAACGACAATGAGCAGTTCTTC
size: -; V: TRBV7-2; J: TRBJ2-1; D: -; CDR3: CASSLLFGIGYNEQFF; DNA: TGTGCCAGCAGCTTACTTTTCGGGATAGGGTACAATGAGCAGTTCTTC
size: few; V: TRBV20-1; J: TRBJ1-1; D: -; CDR3: CSPGGRITEAFF; DNA: TGCAGCCCCGGGGGGAGGATCACTGAAGCTTTCTTT
size: few; V: TRBV6-1; J: TRBJ2-3; D: -; CDR3: CASSVRIQGAIAQYF; DNA: TGTGCCAGCAGTGTACGGATCCAGGGTGCCATCGCGCAGTATTTT
size: many; V: TRBV7-3; J: TRBJ2-3; D: -; CDR3: CASSSGVGNTQYF; DNA: TGTGCCAGCAGCTCAGGGGTGGGTAATACGCAGTATTTT
size: few; V: TRBV7-2; J: TRBJ1-6; D: TRBD1; CDR3: CASSLEQGLPLHF; DNA: TGTGCCAGCAGCTTAGAACAGGGGCTACCCCTCCACTTT
size: many; V: TRBV20-1; J: TRBJ2-2; D: -; CDR3: CSANGDAGELFF; DNA: TGCAGCGCGAACGGGGACGCCGGGGAGCTGTTTTTT
size: -; V: TRBV14; J: TRBJ2-6; D: -; CDR3: CASSQESWAAGIEANVLTF; DNA: TGTGCCAGCAGCCAAGAAAGCTGGGCCGCTGGTATAGAGGCCAACGTCCTGACTTTC
size: -; V: TRBV7-7; J: TRBJ2-1; D: -; CDR3: CASSLEAGGNEQFF; DNA: TGTGCTAGCAGCTTAGAGGCAGGGGGGAATGAGCAGTTCTTC
size: -; V: TRBV11-2; J: TRBJ2-7; D: TRBD2; CDR3: CASSSTSGSSYEQYF; DNA: TGTGCCAGCAGCTCAACTAGCGGGTCCTCCTACGAGCAGTACTTC
size: -; V: TRBV7-9; J: TRBJ1-1; D: -; CDR3: CASSLVARNTEAFF; DNA: TGTGCCAGCAGCTTAGTTGCCAGAAACACTGAAGCTTTCTTT
size: -; V: TRBV7-9; J: TRBJ2-6; D: TRBD1; CDR3: CASKRVTRQGDPGANVLTF; DNA: TGTGCCAGCAAAAGAGTCACGAGACAGGGGGATCCTGGGGCCAACGTCCTGACTTTC
size: -; V: TRBV12-3/TRBV12-4; J: TRBJ2-1; D: TRBD2; CDR3: CASSFGTSGEFF; DNA: TGTGCCAGCAGTTTTGGGACTAGCGGGGAGTTCTTC